This is a list of T cell receptor beta chains from one sample in a study of technical replicates of blood from a few donors. TCRdb's table, derived via immunoSEQ multiplex PCR, lists solely in-frame clones and lacks some. This table has more than 65,000 clones, roughly 88% appearing once. Input material: PBMCs. These receptors all stem from a human donor in good health. Some clones in this sample may be carry-over from other donors' samples. The CDR3 runs from the conserved cysteine through the conserved F or W. The D gene is left open where the match is weak.

J gene: TRBJ1-1; V gene: TRBV7-3; D gene: TRBD1; CDR3 DNA: TGTGCCAGCAGCTTAATCCCCAGGGGGACTGAAGCTTTCTTT; CDR3 protein: CASSLIPRGTEAFF
J gene: TRBJ2-1; V gene: TRBV6-1; D gene: TRBD2; CDR3 DNA: TGTGCCAGCAGTGAGCTAGCGGGAGGGTCCTACAATGAGCAGTTCTTC; CDR3 protein: CASSELAGGSYNEQFF
J gene: TRBJ2-5; V gene: TRBV9; D gene: NA; CDR3 DNA: TGTGCCAGCAGCGGAGCTACAGGTACCGAGACCCAGTACTTC; CDR3 protein: CASSGATGTETQYF
J gene: TRBJ1-6; V gene: TRBV4-3; D gene: TRBD1; CDR3 DNA: TGCGCCAGCAGCCACACTACAGGGGGCAGCAATTCACCCCTCCACTTT; CDR3 protein: CASSHTTGGSNSPLHF
J gene: TRBJ1-3; V gene: TRBV7-3; D gene: NA; CDR3 DNA: TGTGCCAGCAGCCGATCCCCTATATTCGGGGGGCGACCTGGAAACACCATATATTTT; CDR3 protein: CASSRSPIFGGRPGNTIYF
J gene: TRBJ2-5; V gene: TRBV5-1; D gene: TRBD2; CDR3 DNA: TGCGCCAGCGGGGGACTAGCGGAGGAGACCCAGTACTTC; CDR3 protein: CASGGLAEETQYF
J gene: TRBJ2-1; V gene: TRBV12-5; D gene: TRBD2; CDR3 DNA: TGTGCTAGTGCCCCCCCCTGGAGCGGGGGGGCCAATGAGCAGTTCTTC; CDR3 protein: CASAPPWSGGANEQFF
J gene: TRBJ2-5; V gene: TRBV13; D gene: TRBD1; CDR3 DNA: TGTGCCAGCAGCTTATCGGGCCGGACAGGGGGTCACGAGACCCAGTACTTC; CDR3 protein: CASSLSGRTGGHETQYF
J gene: TRBJ1-3; V gene: TRBV7-9; D gene: NA; CDR3 DNA: TGTGCCAGCAGCTCGAGGGTCTCTGGAAACACCATATATTTT; CDR3 protein: CASSSRVSGNTIYF
J gene: TRBJ1-4; V gene: TRBV11-2; D gene: TRBD1; CDR3 DNA: TGTGCCAGCAGCCAAGGGGGCACTAATGAAAAACTGTTTTTT; CDR3 protein: CASSQGGTNEKLFF
J gene: TRBJ1-1; V gene: TRBV4-1; D gene: NA; CDR3 DNA: TGCGCCAGCAGCCAATCCCAGGACAGGAACACTGAAGCTTTCTTT; CDR3 protein: CASSQSQDRNTEAFF